These 8 T cell receptor beta chains originate from one sample sequenced in a study of shared clonotypes between healthy human individuals. Sequenced by immunoSEQ multiplex PCR; TCRdb stores in-frame clones only, minus some. The data hold approximately 510,000 clones, with roughly 78% observed a single time. What was sequenced was PBMCs. These receptors originate from a woman aged 40-49 years in good health. Some clones in this sample may be carry-over from other donors' samples.

V is TRBV2 and J is TRBJ1-2; 8 bases are shared with TRBD1. Germline-derived CDR1 and CDR2 are SNHLY and FYNNEI. CDR3 length: 13 residues. The V and J ends lost 6 bases and 4 bases, in that order; junction bases with no gene match: 4. CDR3 sequence (DNA): TGTGCCAGCAGGCCGGACAGGGTCTATGGCTACACCTTC. Its translation is CASRPDRVYGYTF.

V and J are TRBV7-9 and TRBJ2-7; 7 nucleotides agree with TRBD1. Germline CDR1 SEHNR, CDR2 FQNEAQ (reference sequence). CDR3 length equals 12 residues. Trimming at V came to 6 bases and at J to 3 bases, leaving 2 bases not matched to a gene. The CDR3 loop reads CASRGDSYEQYF. The CDR3 DNA reads as TGTGCCAGCAGAGGGGACAGCTACGAGCAGTACTTC.

This clone was seen just once. The chain recombines TRBV11-2 with TRBJ1-6; 10 nucleotides agree with TRBD1. The trim removed 5 bases at V and 8 bases at J, leaving 9 bases unmatched. The CDR3 extends over 16 amino acids. Germline-derived CDR1 and CDR2 are SGHAT and FQNNGV. Here the CDR3 reads CASSLSRTGGYSPLHF. The CDR3 bases are TGTGCCAGCAGCCTATCTAGGACAGGGGGTTATTCACCCCTCCACTTT.

The chain links TRBV5-4 to TRBJ2-7; 8 bases map to TRBD2. CDR3 length: 17 amino acids. The trim removed 4 bases at V and 2 bases at J, leaving 14 bases unmatched. Germline assignment: CDR1 SGHNT and CDR2 YYREEE (reference sequence). In DNA form, the CDR3 reads TGTGCCAGCAGCCCCAGCCCGGGGGTAGCGGGAACCTACGAGCAGTACTTC. Its translation is CASSPSPGVAGTYEQYF.

The V gene is TRBV11-2, the J gene TRBJ2-2; D is uncertain. The V gene's germline CDR1 is SGHAT and CDR2 FQNNGV. This CDR3 contains 15 residues. Trimming pared 2 bases from V and 2 bases from J, leaving 9 bases between. CDR3 loop: CASSLLGYNTGELFF. Here the CDR3 DNA reads TGTGCCAGCAGCTTATTGGGCTACAACACCGGGGAGCTGTTTTTT.

The chain carries TRBV27 and TRBJ2-2; D is unresolved. Germline assignment: CDR1 MNHEY and CDR2 SMNVEV (reference sequence). The CDR3 has 13 amino acids. V gave up 0 bases and J gave up 6 bases, with 5 bases separating them. The CDR3 DNA reads TGTGCCAGCAGTTTATCCGTGGCCGGGGAGCTGTTTTTT. This encodes CASSLSVAGELFF.

The rearrangement uses TRBV7-8 and TRBJ2-7, with 8 bases fitting TRBD2. The germline V gene has CDR1 SGHVS and CDR2 FQNEAQ. The CDR3 has 14 residues. The junction had 6 bases not matched to a gene; V was cut back by 3 bases and J by 5 bases. The CDR3 nucleotides are TGTGCCAGCAGCTTTCGGGAGGGCCTGGACGAGCAGTACTTC. This translates into CASSFREGLDEQYF.

The J gene is TRBJ2-3, the V gene TRBV7-9; TRBD2 matches 9 bases. J gave up 1 base and V 3 bases, and 2 bases lay outside the gene matches. The CDR3 consists of 15 residues. The germline gives CDR1 SEHNR, CDR2 FQNEAQ (reference sequence). Written as DNA, the CDR3 is TGTGCCAGCAGCTTTAGCGGGAGCGGCACAGATACGCAGTATTTT. Translating gives CASSFSGSGTDTQYF.